This T cell receptor (beta chain) originates from a study of blood T cell repertoires in COVID-19. The wider study: T cells, B-cell-depleted T cells, or PBMCs provided the cDNA or gDNA that served as material.

The protocol was immunoSEQ multiplex PCR, while the TCRdb copy is restricted to in-frame clones and leaves out a portion. This sample yields more than 70,000 clones, of which 80% to 90% are seen a single time; about 1.2% belongs to the top ten. The CDR3 covers 16 residues. The germline CDR1 and CDR2 sequences are SNHLY and FYNNEI. V lost 8 bases and J lost 2; bases outside the gene matches: 9. This sequence was found in an elderly man with active or convalescent COVID-19. The sequenced sample was peripheral blood. The gene calls are TRBV2 and TRBJ2-2; 9 nucleotides line up with TRBD1. In DNA form, the CDR3 reads TGTGCCAGCCTATACCCGGACAGGGGAAACACCGGGGAGCTGTTTTTT. Amino acids: CASLYPDRGNTGELFF.